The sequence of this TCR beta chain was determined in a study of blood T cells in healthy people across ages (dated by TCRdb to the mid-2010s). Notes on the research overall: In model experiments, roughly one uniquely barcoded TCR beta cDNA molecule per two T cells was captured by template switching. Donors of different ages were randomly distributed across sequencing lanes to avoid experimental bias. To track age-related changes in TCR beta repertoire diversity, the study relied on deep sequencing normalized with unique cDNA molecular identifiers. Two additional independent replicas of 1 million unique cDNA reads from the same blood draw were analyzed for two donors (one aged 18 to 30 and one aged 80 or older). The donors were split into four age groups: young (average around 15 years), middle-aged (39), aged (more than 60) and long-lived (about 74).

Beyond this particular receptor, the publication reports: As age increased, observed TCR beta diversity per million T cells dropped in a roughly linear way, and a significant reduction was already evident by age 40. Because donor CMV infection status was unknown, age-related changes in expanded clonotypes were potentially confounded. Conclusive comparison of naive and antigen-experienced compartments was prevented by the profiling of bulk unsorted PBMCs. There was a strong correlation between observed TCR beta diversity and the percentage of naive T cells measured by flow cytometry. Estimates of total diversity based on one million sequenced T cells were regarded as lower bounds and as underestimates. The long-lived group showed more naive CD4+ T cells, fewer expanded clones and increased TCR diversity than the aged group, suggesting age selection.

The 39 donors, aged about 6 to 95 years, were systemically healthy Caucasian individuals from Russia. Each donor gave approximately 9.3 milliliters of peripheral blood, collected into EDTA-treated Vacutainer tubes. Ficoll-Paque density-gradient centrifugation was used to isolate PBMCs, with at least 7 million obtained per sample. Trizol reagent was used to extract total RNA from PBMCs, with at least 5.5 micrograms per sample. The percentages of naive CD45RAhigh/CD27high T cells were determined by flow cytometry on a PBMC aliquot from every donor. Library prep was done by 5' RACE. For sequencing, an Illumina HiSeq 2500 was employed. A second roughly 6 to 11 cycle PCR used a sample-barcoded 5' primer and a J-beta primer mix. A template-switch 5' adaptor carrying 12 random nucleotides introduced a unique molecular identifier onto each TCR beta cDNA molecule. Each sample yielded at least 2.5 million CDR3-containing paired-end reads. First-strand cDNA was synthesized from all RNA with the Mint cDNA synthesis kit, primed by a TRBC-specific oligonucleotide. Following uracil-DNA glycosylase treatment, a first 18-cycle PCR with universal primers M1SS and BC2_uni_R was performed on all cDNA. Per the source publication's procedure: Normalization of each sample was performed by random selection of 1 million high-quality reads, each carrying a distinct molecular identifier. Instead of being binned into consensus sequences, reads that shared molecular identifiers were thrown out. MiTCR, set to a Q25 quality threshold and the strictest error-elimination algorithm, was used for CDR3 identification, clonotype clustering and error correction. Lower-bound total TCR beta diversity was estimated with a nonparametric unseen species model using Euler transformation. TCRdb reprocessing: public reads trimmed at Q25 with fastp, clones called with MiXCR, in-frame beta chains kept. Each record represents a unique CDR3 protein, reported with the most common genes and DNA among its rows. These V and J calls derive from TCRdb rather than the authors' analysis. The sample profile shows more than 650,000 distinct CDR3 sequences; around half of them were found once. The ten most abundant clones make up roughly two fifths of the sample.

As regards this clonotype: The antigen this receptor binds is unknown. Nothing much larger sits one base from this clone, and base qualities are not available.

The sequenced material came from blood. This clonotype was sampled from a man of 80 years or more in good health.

The sequence in DNA is TGTGCCAGCAGACCTAGCGGGAGTGGGAGATACGCGTATTTT. Translated, it reads CASRPSGSGRYAYF. The V and J segments used are TRBV28 and TRBJ2-3; the junction holds 10 bases that match TRBD2. CDR1 and CDR2 were assigned from the germline V gene as MDHEN and SYDVKM. V has 6 bases trimmed and J has 14 bases trimmed; junction bases matching no gene number 14. The CDR3 holds 14 amino acids from the cysteine to the phenylalanine. This entry keeps only the CDR3 DNA: 42 bases, framed from base 1.